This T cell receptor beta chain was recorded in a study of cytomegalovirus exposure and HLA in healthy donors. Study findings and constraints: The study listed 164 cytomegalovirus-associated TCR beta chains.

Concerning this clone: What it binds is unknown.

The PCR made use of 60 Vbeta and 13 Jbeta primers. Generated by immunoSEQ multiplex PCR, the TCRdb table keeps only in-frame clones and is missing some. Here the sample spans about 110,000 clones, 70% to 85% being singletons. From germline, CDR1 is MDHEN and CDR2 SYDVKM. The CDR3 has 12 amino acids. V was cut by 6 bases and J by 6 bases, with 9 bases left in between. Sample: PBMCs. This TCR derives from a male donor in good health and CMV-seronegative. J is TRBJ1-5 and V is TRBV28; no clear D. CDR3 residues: CASSPRVQPQHF. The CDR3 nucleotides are TGTGCCAGCAGCCCCCGGGTTCAGCCCCAGCATTTT. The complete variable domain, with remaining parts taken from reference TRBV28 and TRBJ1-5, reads DVKVTQSSRYLVKRTGEKVFLECVQDMDHENMFWYRQDPGLGLRLIYFSYDVKMKEKGDIPEGYSVSREKKERFSLILESASTNQTSMYLCASSPRVQPQHFGDGTRLSIL.